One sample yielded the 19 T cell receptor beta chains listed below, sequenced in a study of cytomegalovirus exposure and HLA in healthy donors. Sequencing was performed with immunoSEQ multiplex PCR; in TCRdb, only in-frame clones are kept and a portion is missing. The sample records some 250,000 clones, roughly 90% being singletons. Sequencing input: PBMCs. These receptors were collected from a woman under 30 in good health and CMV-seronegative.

CDR3: CASSLFFSGTTDTQYF. For the CDR3, the DNA is TGTGCCAGCAGCTTATTCTTTAGCGGAACCACAGATACGCAGTATTTT. This chain joins TRBV7-8 and TRBJ2-3; the D gene is possibly TRBD2 (6 bases). The germline gives CDR1 SGHVS, CDR2 FQNEAQ. The CDR3 has 16 amino acids. Trimming took off 2 bases at V and 2 bases at J, with 14 bases between the two ends.

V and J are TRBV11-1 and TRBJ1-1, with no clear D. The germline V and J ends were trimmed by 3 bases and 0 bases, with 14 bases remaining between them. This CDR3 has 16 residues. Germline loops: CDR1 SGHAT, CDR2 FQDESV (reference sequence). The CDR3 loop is CASSLREMELNTEAFF. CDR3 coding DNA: TGTGCCAGCAGCTTGCGGGAGATGGAACTGAACACTGAAGCTTTCTTT.

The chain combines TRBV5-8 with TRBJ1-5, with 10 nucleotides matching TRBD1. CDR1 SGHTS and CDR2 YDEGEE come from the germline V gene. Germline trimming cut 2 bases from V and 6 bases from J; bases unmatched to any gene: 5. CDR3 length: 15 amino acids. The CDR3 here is CASSFSGTGVQPQHF. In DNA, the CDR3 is TGTGCCAGCAGCTTTTCCGGGACAGGGGTTCAGCCCCAGCATTTT. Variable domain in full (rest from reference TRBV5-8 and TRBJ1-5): EAGVTQSPTHLIKTRGQQATLRCSPISGHTSVYWYQQALGLGLQFLLWYDEGEERNRGNFPPRFSGRQFPNYSSELNVNALELEDSALYLCASSFSGTGVQPQHFGDGTRLSIL.

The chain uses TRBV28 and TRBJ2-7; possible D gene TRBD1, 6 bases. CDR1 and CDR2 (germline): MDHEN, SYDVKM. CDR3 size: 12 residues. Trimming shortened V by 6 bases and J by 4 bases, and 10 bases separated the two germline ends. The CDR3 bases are TGTGCCAGCAGCTCTACAGGGTACGAGCAGTACGTC. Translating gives CASSSTGYEQYV.

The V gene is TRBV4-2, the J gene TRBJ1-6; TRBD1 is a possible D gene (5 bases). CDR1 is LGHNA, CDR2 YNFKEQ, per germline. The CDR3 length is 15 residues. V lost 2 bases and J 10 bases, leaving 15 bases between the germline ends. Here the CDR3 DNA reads TGTGCCAGCAGCCAAATTCAGGGAGGTAGCTCACCCCTCCACTTT. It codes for CASSQIQGGSSPLHF.

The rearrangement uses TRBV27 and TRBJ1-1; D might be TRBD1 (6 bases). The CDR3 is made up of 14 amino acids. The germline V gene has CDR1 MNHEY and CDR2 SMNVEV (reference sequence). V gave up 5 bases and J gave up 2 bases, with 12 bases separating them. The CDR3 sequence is CASSPGTQNTEAFF. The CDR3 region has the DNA TGTGCCAGCAGTCCCGGGACACAAAACACTGAAGCTTTCTTT.

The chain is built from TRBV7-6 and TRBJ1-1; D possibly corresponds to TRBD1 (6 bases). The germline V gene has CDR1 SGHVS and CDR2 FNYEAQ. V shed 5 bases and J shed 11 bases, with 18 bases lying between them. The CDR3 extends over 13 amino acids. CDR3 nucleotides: TGTGCCAGCAGCGGATGGAACTCTCAGGGGGCTTTCTTT. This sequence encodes CASSGWNSQGAFF. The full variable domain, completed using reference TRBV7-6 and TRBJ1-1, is GAGVSQSPRYKVTKRGQDVALRCDPISGHVSLYWYRQALGQGPEFLTYFNYEAQQDKSGLPNDRFSAERPEGSISTLTIQRTEQRDSAMYRCASSGWNSQGAFFGQGTRLTVV.

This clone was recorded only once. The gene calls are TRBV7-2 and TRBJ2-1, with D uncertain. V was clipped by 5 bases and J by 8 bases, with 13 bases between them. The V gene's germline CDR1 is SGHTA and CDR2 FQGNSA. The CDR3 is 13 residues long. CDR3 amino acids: CASSPVMSDEQFF. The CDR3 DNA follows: TGTGCCAGCAGCCCCGTGATGAGCGATGAGCAGTTCTTC.

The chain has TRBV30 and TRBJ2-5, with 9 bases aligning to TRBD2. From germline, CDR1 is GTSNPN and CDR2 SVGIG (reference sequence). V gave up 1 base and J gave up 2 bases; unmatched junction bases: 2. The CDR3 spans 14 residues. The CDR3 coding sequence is TGTGCCTGGAGTGCTAGCGGGACTCAAGAGACCCAGTACTTC. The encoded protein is CAWSASGTQETQYF.

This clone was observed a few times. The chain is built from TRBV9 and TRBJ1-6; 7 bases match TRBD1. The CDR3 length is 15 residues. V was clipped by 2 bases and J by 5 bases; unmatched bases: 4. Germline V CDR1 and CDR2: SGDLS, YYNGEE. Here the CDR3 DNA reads TGTGCCAGCAGCGTGGACAGGTTAAATAATTCACCCCTCCACTTT. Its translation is CASSVDRLNNSPLHF.

The CDR3 nucleotides are TGTGCCAGTAGCATATCCGGGACAGTTATGCAAAATGAGCAGTTCTTC. As protein: CASSISGTVMQNEQFF. The chain links TRBV19 to TRBJ2-1, with 7 nucleotides matching TRBD1. The CDR3 spans 16 residues. CDR1 is LNHDA, CDR2 SQIVND, per germline (reference sequence). J was trimmed by 7 bases and V by 6 bases; bases with no gene match: 15.

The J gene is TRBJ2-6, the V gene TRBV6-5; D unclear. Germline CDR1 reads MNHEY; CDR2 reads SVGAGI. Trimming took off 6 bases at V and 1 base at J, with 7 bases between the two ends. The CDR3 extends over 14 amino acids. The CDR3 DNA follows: TGTGCCAGCAGACTGATATCTGGGGCCAACGTCCTGACTTTC. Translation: CASRLISGANVLTF.

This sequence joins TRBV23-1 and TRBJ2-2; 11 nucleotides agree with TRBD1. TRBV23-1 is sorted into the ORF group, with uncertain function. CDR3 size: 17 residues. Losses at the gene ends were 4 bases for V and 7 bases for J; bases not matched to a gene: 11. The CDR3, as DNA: TGCGCCAGCAGTCTGGTCACCGGACAGGGGGCCAGCGGGGAGCTGTTTTTT. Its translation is CASSLVTGQGASGELFF.

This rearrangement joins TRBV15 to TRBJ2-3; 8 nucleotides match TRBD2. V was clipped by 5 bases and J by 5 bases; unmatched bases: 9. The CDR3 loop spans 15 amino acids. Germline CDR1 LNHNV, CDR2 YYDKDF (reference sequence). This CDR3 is CATSLAGGAGDTQYF. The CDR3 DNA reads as TGTGCCACCAGCCTGGCCGGGGGGGCAGGAGATACGCAGTATTTT.

CDR3 sequence (DNA): TGTGCCAGCAGCCTAGAGAGCACCGGGGAGCTGTTTTTT. It is translated as CASSLESTGELFF. The rearrangement joins TRBV14 to TRBJ2-2, with D hard to call. V was shortened by 4 bases and J by 4 bases, with 7 bases between the two germline ends. Germline V CDR1 and CDR2: SGHDN, FVKESK. The CDR3 runs to 13 residues.

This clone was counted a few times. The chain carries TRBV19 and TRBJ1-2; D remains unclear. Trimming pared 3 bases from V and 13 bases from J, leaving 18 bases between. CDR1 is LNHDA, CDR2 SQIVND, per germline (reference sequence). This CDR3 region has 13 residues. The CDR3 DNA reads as TGTGCCAGTAGTATTCCCGCAGGTCCTCCCTCCACCTTC. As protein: CASSIPAGPPSTF.

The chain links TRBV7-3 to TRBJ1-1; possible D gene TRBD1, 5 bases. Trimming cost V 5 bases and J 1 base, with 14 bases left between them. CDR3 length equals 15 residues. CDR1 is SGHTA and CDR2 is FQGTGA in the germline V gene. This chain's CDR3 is CASSPLQGTNTEAFF. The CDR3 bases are TGTGCCAGCAGCCCCCTCCAGGGCACGAACACTGAAGCTTTCTTT.

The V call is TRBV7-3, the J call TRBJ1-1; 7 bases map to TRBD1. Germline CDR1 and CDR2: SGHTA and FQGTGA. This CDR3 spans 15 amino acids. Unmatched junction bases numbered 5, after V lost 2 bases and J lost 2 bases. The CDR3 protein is CASSLLGQRNTEAFF. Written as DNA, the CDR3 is TGTGCCAGCAGCTTATTGGGACAGAGAAACACTGAAGCTTTCTTT.

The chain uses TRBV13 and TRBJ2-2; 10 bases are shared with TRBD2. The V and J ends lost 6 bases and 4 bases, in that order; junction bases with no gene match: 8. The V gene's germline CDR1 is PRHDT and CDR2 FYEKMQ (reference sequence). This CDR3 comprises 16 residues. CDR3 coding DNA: TGTGCCAGCAGTCAAAGCGGGGGGGCGGCCACCGGGGAGCTGTTTTTT. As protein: CASSQSGGAATGELFF.